A single sample gave rise to the 9 T cell receptor beta chains below, sequenced in a study of graft-versus-host responses after intestinal transplantation. This table comes from immunoSEQ multiplex PCR, and its TCRdb copy is limited to in-frame clones, with some not included. The profile shows some 14,000 clones, roughly 35% of them singletons. With roughly 200,000 irradiated, violet-dye-labeled stimulator cells, roughly 200,000 CFSE-labeled responder cells were plated. Material: alloreactive CD8+ T cells from a mixed lymphocyte reaction culture, obtained before intestinal transplant. Subset in this sample: CFSE-low proliferating T cells sorted from roughly six-day pre-transplant mixed lymphocyte reaction (GvH or HvG direction). The origin of the receptors is a human patient who received an intestinal transplant.

The rearrangement joins TRBV12-5 to TRBJ2-1; 7 nucleotides agree with TRBD2. CDR3 size: 17 residues. V lost 6 bases, J lost 7 bases, and 18 bases stayed unmatched. From germline, CDR1 is LGHNT and CDR2 FRNRAP. CDR3 DNA: TGTGCTAGTGGCCCCGTTCTCGGGGAGGGGTATGAGAATGAGCAGTTCTTC. Translating gives CASGPVLGEGYENEQFF.

V usage is TRBV18 and J usage is TRBJ2-5; TRBD1 matches at 8 bases. This CDR3 is built from 15 residues. Germline loops: CDR1 KGHSH, CDR2 LQKENI. J was trimmed by 6 bases and V by 3 bases; bases with no gene match: 9. The CDR3: CASSPPVDRGKTQYF. The CDR3 DNA follows: TGTGCCAGCTCACCGCCTGTAGACAGGGGAAAGACCCAGTACTTC.

This clone has only a few counts. The chain joins TRBV7-2 to TRBJ2-7, with 11 bases that match TRBD2. This CDR3 spans 15 amino acids. Germline V gene sequence: CDR1 SGHTA, CDR2 FQGNSA. With 1 base clipped from V and 5 bases from J, the junction kept 4 bases outside the gene matches. The DNA of the CDR3 is TGTGCCAGCAGCTTAGTAGCGGGGGGGCTCGACGAGCAGTACTTC. This gives the protein CASSLVAGGLDEQYF.

The chain carries TRBV7-9 and TRBJ1-1, with D perhaps matching TRBD1 (6 bases). CDR3 length: 17 amino acids. The germline gives CDR1 SEHNR, CDR2 FQNEAQ (reference sequence). Deletions cut 3 bases from V and 2 bases from J, with 19 bases between. The CDR3 loop reads CASSFLLEDRENTEAFF. The DNA for the CDR3 is TGTGCCAGCAGCTTTCTGCTGGAGGACAGAGAAAACACTGAAGCTTTCTTT.

In the case of this clone: Other DNA sequences within the sample encode an identical CDR3. The chain couples TRBV4-3 to TRBJ2-3, with 11 bases that match TRBD1. This CDR3 region has 16 residues. Germline CDR1 is LGHNA and CDR2 is YSLEER. With 1 base clipped from V and 1 base from J, the junction kept 1 base outside the gene matches. CDR3 protein: CASSQGTGGGTDTQYF. In DNA form, the CDR3 reads TGCGCCAGCAGCCAAGGGACAGGGGGCGGCACAGATACGCAGTATTTT.

This chain uses TRBV7-9 with TRBJ1-4; weak D call: TRBD1 (5 bases). Trimming left V 4 bases short and J 0 bases short, with 12 bases between. Germline assignment: CDR1 SEHNR and CDR2 FQNEAQ (reference sequence). CDR3 length: 16 residues. Here the CDR3 reads CASSSSLGATNEKLFF. As DNA, the CDR3 is TGTGCCAGCAGCTCGTCTTTAGGGGCAACTAATGAAAAACTGTTTTTT.

The V and J genes are TRBV4-1 and TRBJ2-5; TRBD2 agrees at 13 bases. CDR1 is MGHRA, CDR2 YSYEKL, per germline. This CDR3 spans 16 amino acids. V dropped 3 bases and J dropped 5; count of bases not matched to a gene: 6. The CDR3 loop reads CASSHPKTSGGETQYF. As DNA, the CDR3 is TGCGCCAGCAGCCATCCTAAGACTAGCGGGGGGGAGACCCAGTACTTC.

Sample share makes this clone medium-sized. The chain joins TRBV4-3 to TRBJ2-7, with TRBD2 identical over 9 bases. CDR1 is LGHNA, CDR2 YSLEER, per germline. Germline trimming cut 1 base from V and 4 bases from J; bases unmatched to any gene: 5. CDR3 length equals 15 residues. The CDR3 spells CASSQGRGGAYEQYF. The CDR3 coding sequence is TGCGCCAGCAGCCAAGGGCGGGGGGGCGCGTACGAGCAGTACTTC.

J is TRBJ2-1 and V is TRBV4-3, with a tentative D call TRBD2 (6 bases). Germline-derived CDR1 and CDR2 are LGHNA and YSLEER. The CDR3 sequence is 15 residues long. V lost 3 bases and J lost 4, with 13 bases in between. The CDR3 spells CASSQGSGPYNEQFF. For the CDR3, the DNA is TGCGCCAGCAGCCAGGGTAGCGGACCATACAATGAGCAGTTCTTC.